The following is a T cell receptor beta chain sequence with its context. There are a few counts of this clonotype. What antigen it recognizes has not been identified. Nothing much larger sits one base from this clone, and base qualities are not available. These data originate in a study of blood T cells in healthy people across ages (dated by TCRdb to about 2015). Broadly, across the study: In model experiments, template switching captured roughly one uniquely barcoded TCR beta cDNA molecule for every two T cells. Using deep sequencing normalized with unique cDNA molecular identifiers, the study measured how TCR beta repertoire diversity changes with age. For two donors (one aged 18 to 30 and one aged 80 or older), the study analyzed two additional independent replicas of 1 million unique cDNA reads from the same blood draw. The donors were divided into four age groups: young (average roughly 17 years), middle-aged (almost 40), aged (about 60) and long-lived (more than 75). To avoid experimental bias, donors of different ages were randomly spread across the sequencing lanes.

Receptor amplification or capture employed 5' RACE. Sequenced using an Illumina HiSeq 2500. The second PCR ran for about 6 to 11 cycles and used a J-beta primer mix along with a sample-barcoded 5' primer. A unique molecular identifier was introduced onto each TCR beta cDNA molecule by a template-switch 5' adaptor carrying 12 random nucleotides. At least 2.5 million CDR3-containing paired-end reads were obtained from each sample. First-strand cDNA was synthesized from all RNA with the Mint cDNA synthesis kit, primed by a TRBC-specific oligonucleotide. Following uracil-DNA glycosylase treatment, a first 18-cycle PCR with universal primers M1SS and BC2_uni_R was performed on all cDNA. In the authors' own workflow: For normalization, 1 million high-quality reads, each with a distinct molecular identifier, were randomly selected from each sample. Instead of being binned into consensus sequences, reads that shared molecular identifiers were thrown out. MiTCR, set to a Q25 quality threshold and the strictest error-elimination algorithm, was used for CDR3 identification, clonotype clustering and error correction. A nonparametric unseen species model with Euler transformation was used to estimate a lower bound on total TCR beta diversity. TCRdb trimmed public reads at Q25 via fastp, called clones via MiXCR and kept in-frame beta chains. A single entry per CDR3 protein holds the most common genes and DNA from its merged rows. The authors' filters were not applied to this entry. The sample yields under 1 million distinct CDR3 sequences; about 42% were counted once. Roughly 19% of the sample comes from the top ten.

Donors were about 36 systemically healthy Caucasian individuals from Russia aged roughly 6 to 90 years. Each donor gave ten milliliters of peripheral blood, drawn into EDTA-treated Vacutainer tubes. PBMCs were isolated by Ficoll-Paque density-gradient centrifugation, with at least 7 million obtained per sample. Trizol reagent was used to extract total RNA from the PBMCs, yielding at least 6 micrograms per sample. The percentages of naive CD45RAhigh/CD27high T cells were determined by flow cytometry on a PBMC aliquot from every donor. V gives up 0 bases and J gives up 0 bases, and the segment between their germline ends measures 15 bases. The CDR3, from cysteine to phenylalanine, totals 18 residues. The entry retains the CDR3 DNA only, 54 bases that are in frame from base 1. As encoded in the germline V gene, CDR1 is SGHAT while CDR2 is FQNNGV. The full study reports these points: Bulk unsorted PBMC profiling prevented conclusive comparison of naive and antigen-experienced compartments. A strong correlation was found between observed TCR beta diversity and the percentage of naive T cells measured by flow cytometry. Compared with the aged group, more naive CD4+ T cells, fewer expanded clones and increased TCR diversity were shown by the long-lived group, suggesting age selection. Estimates of total diversity from one million sequenced T cells were regarded as lower bounds and underestimates. The CMV infection status of donors was not known, potentially confounding age-related changes in expanded clonotypes. Observed TCR beta diversity per million T cells fell roughly linearly with age, and a significant reduction was already apparent by age around 40.

The TCR originated in a man between 60 and 75 years old in good health. Input material: blood. This receptor chain uses TRBV11-2 and TRBJ2-4; a confident D gene designation cannot be given. The sequenced DNA is TGTGCCAGCAGCTTAGATCCTCCTGACACGTTAGCCAAAAACATTCAGTACTTC. Its amino acids are CASSLDPPDTLAKNIQYF.